Below, 21 T cell receptor beta chains from the same sample are listed, as sequenced in a study of identical twins. TCRdb redid the calling of the 5' RACE reads with MiXCR, one entry per CDR3 protein. The data show nearly 900,000 distinct CDR3 sequences, around 12% seen once. In addition, the sample was reused for a study of yellow fever vaccine responses in identical twins.

The sample consisted of PBMCs. These receptors all stem from a woman aged 18-29 years in good health.

Only a few counts were recorded for this clonotype. The J gene is TRBJ2-3, the V gene TRBV20-1; 9 nucleotides align to TRBD2. Germline CDR1 is DFQATT and CDR2 is SNEGSKA (reference sequence). This CDR3 spans 15 amino acids. J was trimmed by 4 bases and V by 3 bases; bases with no gene match: 8. The CDR3 loop reads CSASLGTSRPDTQYF. In nucleotides, the CDR3 is TGCAGTGCTAGTCTGGGGACTAGCCGACCAGATACGCAGTATTTT.

The sample holds a few counts of this clonotype. The J gene is TRBJ1-6, the V gene TRBV3-1; the D is unclear. V was clipped by 3 bases and J by 10 bases, with 19 bases between them. The CDR3 consists of 16 residues. Germline V gene lookup returns CDR1 LGHDT and CDR2 YNNKEL (reference sequence). CDR3 sequence: CASSHRFDKGGSPLHF. The CDR3 nucleotides read TGTGCCAGCAGCCACCGATTCGATAAGGGAGGCTCACCCCTCCACTTT. Together with reference TRBV3-1 and TRBJ1-6, the CDR3 gives the full variable domain: DTAVSQTPKYLVTQMGNDKSIKCEQNLGHDTMYWYKQDSKKFLKIMFSYNNKELIINETVPNRFSPKSPDKAHLNLHINSLELGDSAVYFCASSHRFDKGGSPLHFGNGTRLTVT.

The genes are TRBV5-1 and TRBJ2-7; weak D call: TRBD1 (6 bases). CDR1 is SGHRS, CDR2 YFSETQ, per germline. The CDR3 has 14 residues. Trimming shortened V by 0 bases and J by 2 bases, and 9 bases separated the two germline ends. The CDR3 DNA reads TGCGCCAGCAGCTTGGCGGGGACAACCTACGAGCAGTACGTC. Translation gives CASSLAGTTYEQYV.

J is TRBJ2-7 and V is TRBV6-1; the D gene is possibly TRBD2 (7 bases). Germline CDR1 and CDR2: MNHNS and SASEGT. Trimming stripped 4 bases from V and 0 bases from J, with 16 bases between. The CDR3 covers 16 residues. The CDR3: CASSGPQGGGSYEQYV. In DNA, the CDR3 is TGTGCCAGCAGTGGTCCACAGGGCGGGGGCTCCTACGAGCAGTACGTC.

The genes are TRBV5-1 and TRBJ1-1, with 8 bases fitting TRBD1. J was trimmed by 6 bases and V by 6 bases; bases with no gene match: 4. There are 12 residues in the CDR3. Germline V gene data show CDR1 as SGHRS and CDR2 as YFSETQ. The CDR3 sequence is CASIGQGPEAFF. The CDR3, as DNA: TGCGCCAGCATCGGACAGGGCCCTGAAGCTTTCTTT.

This clonotype was recorded many times. The chain combines TRBV6-5 with TRBJ1-1, with 7 bases fitting TRBD1. CDR1 and CDR2 (germline): MNHEY, SVGAGI. The CDR3 contains 15 residues. V lost 2 bases, J lost 1 base, and 4 bases stayed unmatched. The CDR3 DNA sequence: TGTGCCAGCAGTTACGGGGACAGAGAGAACACTGAAGCTTTCTTT. Its protein is CASSYGDRENTEAFF.

This clonotype has ten or more counts. This chain links TRBV12-3 or TRBV12-4 with TRBJ1-1, with TRBD1 matching over 7 bases. This CDR3 contains 15 residues. V was clipped by 5 bases and J by 4 bases; unmatched bases: 10. The CDR3 is CASSRDRVSGTEAFF. CDR3 nucleotide sequence: TGTGCCAGCAGTCGAGACAGGGTTTCTGGCACTGAAGCTTTCTTT.

The chain employs TRBV27 and TRBJ2-3, with no clear D. V lost 3 bases, J lost 2 bases, and 6 bases lay in between. The CDR3 length is 13 residues. Germline V gene lookup returns CDR1 MNHEY and CDR2 SMNVEV (reference sequence). CDR3 loop: CASSFTITDTQYF. CDR3 in DNA: TGTGCCAGCAGTTTTACTATCACAGATACGCAGTATTTT.

The chain recombines TRBV28 with TRBJ1-5, with 9 bases identical to TRBD1. J gave up 7 bases and V 6 bases, and 10 bases lay outside the gene matches. This CDR3 is 15 amino acids long. Germline V gene lookup returns CDR1 MDHEN and CDR2 SYDVKM. This CDR3 is CASRTSTGGFQPQHF. DNA of the CDR3: TGTGCCAGCAGAACCTCGACAGGGGGGTTCCAGCCCCAGCATTTT.

This clonotype was seen many times. This rearrangement joins TRBV6-1 to TRBJ1-1; D perhaps matches TRBD1 (6 bases). Trimming removed 7 bases at V and 1 base at J, with 10 bases between. CDR1 and CDR2 from the germline V gene are MNHNS and SASEGT. CDR3 length equals 13 residues. CDR3 loop: CASTGQPNTEAFF. CDR3 nucleotides: TGTGCCAGCACCGGACAGCCGAACACTGAAGCTTTCTTT.

Comment on this clonotype: One end of the junction is discordant with germline, which a read error may explain. This sequence joins TRBV13 and TRBJ2-1; TRBD2 might be the D (5 bases). Germline assignment: CDR1 PRHDT and CDR2 FYEKMQ (reference sequence). This CDR3 is built from 15 residues. The CDR3 sequence is CASSPHGVRYSEQFF. CDR3 nucleotides: TGTGCCAGCAGCCCACACGGGGTTCGGTACAGTGAGCAGTTCTTC.

Only a few counts were recorded for this clonotype. V and J are TRBV13 and TRBJ2-5; D not resolved. Looked up from germline, CDR1 is PRHDT and CDR2 is FYEKMQ (reference sequence). V was shortened by 0 bases and J by 5 bases, with 10 bases between the two germline ends. This CDR3 region has 14 residues. The CDR3 sequence is CASSLGQSPETQYF. CDR3 bases: TGTGCCAGCAGCTTAGGACAGTCACCGGAGACCCAGTACTTC.

This chain connects TRBV20-1 to TRBJ2-1; 8 bases align to TRBD1. Unmatched junction bases numbered 12, after V lost 8 bases and J lost 3 bases. Per the germline V gene, CDR1 is DFQATT and CDR2 is SNEGSKA (reference sequence). CDR3 length: 15 amino acids. The CDR3 is CSFRSGTGGYNEQFF. The CDR3 DNA reads TGCAGTTTCAGGAGTGGGACAGGTGGCTACAATGAGCAGTTCTTC.

In its sample, this clonotype was seen many times. The chain is built from TRBV12-3 or TRBV12-4 and TRBJ1-4; no reliable D call. This CDR3 contains 12 residues. Trimming stripped 6 bases from V and 5 bases from J, with 7 bases between. The CDR3, as DNA: TGTGCCAGCAGAACGGGCAATGAAAAACTGTTTTTT. It specifies CASRTGNEKLFF.

On this clonotype itself: This may come from a read error, since a much larger clone is one base off. The chain recombines TRBV2 with TRBJ2-7, with no clear D. V was trimmed by 6 bases and J by 0 bases, leaving 3 bases between them. Germline values: CDR1 SNHLY, CDR2 FYNNEI. The CDR3 spans 11 residues. CDR3 nucleotide sequence: TGTGCCAGCAGGTACTCCTACGAGCAGTACTTC. Its translation: CASRYSYEQYF.

The V gene is TRBV29-1, the J gene TRBJ1-1, with no clear D. The CDR3 extends over 12 amino acids. The germline gives CDR1 SQVTM, CDR2 ANQGSEA. Trimming pared 6 bases from V and 0 bases from J, leaving 8 bases between. The CDR3: CSVSLMNTEAFF. The CDR3 DNA is TGCAGCGTGTCCCTGATGAACACTGAAGCTTTCTTT.

This clonotype was seen a few times. The chain recombines TRBV5-1 with TRBJ2-2; 12 bases line up with TRBD2. Germline V CDR1 and CDR2: SGHRS, YFSETQ. The V segment lost 4 bases and the J segment 5 bases; nucleotides outside the gene matches: 15. This CDR3 spans 19 amino acids. Here the CDR3 reads CASSTQGRLAGEQTGELFF. In DNA, the CDR3 is TGCGCCAGCAGCACCCAAGGGCGACTAGCGGGAGAACAAACCGGGGAGCTGTTTTTT.

The rearrangement links TRBV3-1 to TRBJ1-2, with D uncertain. CDR3 length: 13 residues. Trimming left V 4 bases short and J 8 bases short, with 14 bases between. The V gene's germline CDR1 is LGHDT and CDR2 YNNKEL (reference sequence). The CDR3: CASSPLISEGYTF. DNA for the CDR3: TGTGCCAGCAGCCCCCTCATCTCCGAAGGCTACACCTTC.

This clonotype was observed a handful of times. CDR3 loop: CASSPGGQVSYEQYF. The CDR3 DNA reads as TGTGCCAGCAGCCCGGGGGGCCAGGTGTCCTACGAGCAGTACTTC. This rearrangement joins TRBV11-2 to TRBJ2-7; TRBD2 might be the D (7 bases). Germline assignment: CDR1 SGHAT and CDR2 FQNNGV. The V and J ends lost 5 bases and 1 base respectively, with 15 bases between them. This CDR3 region has 15 residues.

The chain carries TRBV18 and TRBJ2-1, with 8 bases matching TRBD2. This CDR3 region has 16 residues. The junction had 3 bases not matched to a gene; V was cut back by 2 bases and J by 0 bases. Germline CDR1 and CDR2: KGHSH and LQKENI. The CDR3 nucleotides read TGTGCCAGCTCACCAGGACTAGCCAGCTCCTACAATGAGCAGTTCTTC. It yields the protein CASSPGLASSYNEQFF.

The V call is TRBV19, the J call TRBJ1-4, with D hard to call. Trimming took 3 bases from V and 3 from J, leaving 11 bases between them. This CDR3 is 15 amino acids long. Germline V gives CDR1 LNHDA, CDR2 SQIVND (reference sequence). The CDR3 is CASSMVTRANEKLFF. CDR3 coding DNA: TGTGCCAGTAGTATGGTCACAAGGGCTAATGAAAAACTGTTTTTT.